This T cell receptor (beta chain) emerged from a study of chemoradiotherapy in HPV16-positive cancers. Background on the study: Functional T-cell assays on two HPV16-positive patients' cells defined candidate HPV-specific clones and common TCR motifs.

General study points: Candidate HPV-specific clones and E7-related TCR motifs grew in tumor during treatment.

Data came from immunoSEQ multiplex PCR; TCRdb stores just in-frame clones and leaves some out. The data hold 9,500 to 15,000 clones, with around 81% observed a single time. Details on this clone: Its antigen is not known.

This receptor was obtained from a human donor with HPV-associated anogenital cancer. The sample was taken from a patient who underwent chemoradiotherapy.

The DNA of the CDR3 is TGTGCCACCAGCAGAGATCTTTACAGCAATGAGCAGTTCTTC. Protein sequence: CATSRDLYSNEQFF. This chain uses TRBV15 with TRBJ2-1, with D hard to call. V lost 0 bases to trimming and J lost 6 bases, with 9 bases between them. The CDR3 sequence is 14 residues long. From germline, CDR1 is LNHNV and CDR2 YYDKDF (reference sequence).